This TCR beta chain was sequenced during a study of memory CD4+ T cells and cytomegalovirus serostatus. Study information: Of the healthy Belgian adults, nine or ten were CMV seropositive and around 22 seronegative.

Germline V CDR1 and CDR2: MNHNS, SASEGT. Trimming left V 4 bases short and J 0 bases short, with 10 bases between. The CDR3 has 15 residues. Regarding this clone: The antigen is unknown.

The sort gate was single viable CD3+CD4+CD8-CD45RO+ cells for memory CD4+ T cells. Total CD4+ T cells were enriched by CD4 positive selection. The method was immunoSEQ multiplex PCR; TCRdb's version includes in-frame clones alone and lacks a portion of them. Among under 35,000 clones listed, about 75% were seen once. Study-wide points: A US-trained random forest predicted CMV serostatus with median AUC about 0.92. About two fifths of the roughly 150 known CMV-associated TCRbeta sequences appeared in CD4+ memory.

The receptor was isolated from an adult in good health and CMV-seronegative. Some clones in this sample may be carry-over from other donors' samples. Specimen: memory CD4+ T cells from blood. V gene TRBV6-1 combines with J gene TRBJ1-5, with a weak D call TRBD1 (5 bases). The CDR3 sequence is CASSAAGDSNQPQHF. The CDR3 DNA follows: TGTGCCAGCAGTGCGGCGGGGGATAGCAATCAGCCCCAGCATTTT.